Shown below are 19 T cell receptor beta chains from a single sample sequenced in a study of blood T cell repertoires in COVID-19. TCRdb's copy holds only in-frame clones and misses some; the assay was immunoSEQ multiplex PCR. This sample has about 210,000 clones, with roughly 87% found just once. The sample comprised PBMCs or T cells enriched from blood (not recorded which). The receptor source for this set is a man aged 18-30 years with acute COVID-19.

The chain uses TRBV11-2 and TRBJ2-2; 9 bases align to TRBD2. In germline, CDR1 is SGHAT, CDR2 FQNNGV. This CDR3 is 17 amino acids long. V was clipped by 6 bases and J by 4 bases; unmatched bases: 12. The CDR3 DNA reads TGTGCCAGCAGTCCGGCGGTAGCGGGAGATCGCACCGGGGAGCTGTTTTTT. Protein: CASSPAVAGDRTGELFF. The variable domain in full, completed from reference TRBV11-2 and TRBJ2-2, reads EAGVAQSPRYKIIEKRQSVAFWCNPISGHATLYWYQQILGQGPKLLIQFQNNGVVDDSQLPKDRFSAERLKGVDSTLKIQPAKLEDSAVYLCASSPAVAGDRTGELFFGEGSRLTVL.

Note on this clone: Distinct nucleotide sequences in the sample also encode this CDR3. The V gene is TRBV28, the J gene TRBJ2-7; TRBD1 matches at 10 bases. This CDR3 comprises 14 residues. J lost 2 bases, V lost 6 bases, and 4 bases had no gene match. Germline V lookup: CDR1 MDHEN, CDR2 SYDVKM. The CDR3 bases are TGTGCCAGCAGCTTCGGGACAGGGGCCTACGAGCAGTACTTC. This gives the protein CASSFGTGAYEQYF.

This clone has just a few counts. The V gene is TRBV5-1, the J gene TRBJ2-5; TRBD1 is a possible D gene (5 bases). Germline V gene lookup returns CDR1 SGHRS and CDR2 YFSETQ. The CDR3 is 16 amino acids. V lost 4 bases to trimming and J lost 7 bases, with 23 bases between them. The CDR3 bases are TGCGCCAGCAGCCAGGGAAGCTCCGGGTCAGGTGGGACCCAGTACTTC. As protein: CASSQGSSGSGGTQYF.

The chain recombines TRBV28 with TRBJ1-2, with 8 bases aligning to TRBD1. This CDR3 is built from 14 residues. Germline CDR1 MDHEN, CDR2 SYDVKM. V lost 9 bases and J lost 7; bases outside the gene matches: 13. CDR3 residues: CASRTGQLPSGYTF. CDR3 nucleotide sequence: TGTGCCAGTCGGACAGGGCAACTCCCTAGTGGCTACACCTTC.

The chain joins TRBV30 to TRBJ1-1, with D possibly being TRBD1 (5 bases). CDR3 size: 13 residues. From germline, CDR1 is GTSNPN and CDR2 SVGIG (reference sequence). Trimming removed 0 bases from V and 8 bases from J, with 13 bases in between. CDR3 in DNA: TGTGCCTGGAGTGTAGGGCGGACAACGGAAGCTTTCTTT. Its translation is CAWSVGRTTEAFF.

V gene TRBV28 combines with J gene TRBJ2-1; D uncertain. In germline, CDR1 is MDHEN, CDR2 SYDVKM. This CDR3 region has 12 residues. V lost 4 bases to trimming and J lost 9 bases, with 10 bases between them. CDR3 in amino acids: CASSWSTSEQFF. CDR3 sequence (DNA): TGTGCCAGCAGTTGGTCAACAAGTGAGCAGTTCTTC.

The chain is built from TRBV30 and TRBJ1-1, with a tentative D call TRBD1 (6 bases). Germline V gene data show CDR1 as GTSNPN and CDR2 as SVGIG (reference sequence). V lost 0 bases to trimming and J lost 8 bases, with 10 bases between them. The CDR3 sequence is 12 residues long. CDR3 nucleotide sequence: TGTGCCTGGAGTGTTGGGGGACAAGAAGCTTTCTTT. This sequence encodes CAWSVGGQEAFF. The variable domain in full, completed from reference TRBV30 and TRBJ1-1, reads SQTIHQWPATLVQPVGSPLSLECTVEGTSNPNLYWYRQAAGRGLQLLFYSVGIGQISSEVPQNLSASRPQDRQFILSSKKLLLSDSGFYLCAWSVGGQEAFFGQGTRLTVV.

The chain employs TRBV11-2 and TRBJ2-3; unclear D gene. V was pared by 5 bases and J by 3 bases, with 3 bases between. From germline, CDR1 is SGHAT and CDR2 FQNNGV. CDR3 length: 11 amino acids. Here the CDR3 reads CASSQTDTQYF. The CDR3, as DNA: TGTGCCAGCAGCCAGACAGATACGCAGTATTTT.

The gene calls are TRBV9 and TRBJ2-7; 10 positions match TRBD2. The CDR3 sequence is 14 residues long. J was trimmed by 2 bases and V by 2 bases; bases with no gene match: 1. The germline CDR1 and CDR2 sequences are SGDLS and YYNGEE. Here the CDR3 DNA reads TGTGCCAGCAGCGTTAGCGGGGGGACCTACGAGCAGTACTTC. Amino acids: CASSVSGGTYEQYF.

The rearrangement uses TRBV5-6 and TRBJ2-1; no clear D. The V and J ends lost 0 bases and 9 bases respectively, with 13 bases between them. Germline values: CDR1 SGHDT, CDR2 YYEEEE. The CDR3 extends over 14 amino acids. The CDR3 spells CASSLAIQVGEQFF. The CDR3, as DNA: TGTGCCAGCAGCTTGGCCATCCAGGTCGGTGAGCAGTTCTTC. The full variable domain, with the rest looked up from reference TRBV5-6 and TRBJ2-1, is DAGVTQSPTHLIKTRGQQVTLRCSPKSGHDTVSWYQQALGQGPQFIFQYYEEEERQRGNFPDRFSGHQFPNYSSELNVNALLLGDSALYLCASSLAIQVGEQFFGPGTRLTVL.

Here the CDR3 reads CASSQDRQGIETQYF. CDR3 sequence (DNA): TGCGCCAGCAGCCAAGATAGGCAGGGAATCGAGACCCAGTACTTC. The chain combines TRBV4-1 with TRBJ2-5, with D possibly TRBD1 on 5 matching bases. CDR1 is MGHRA and CDR2 is YSYEKL in the germline V gene. There are 15 residues in the CDR3. V gave up 0 bases and J gave up 5 bases, with 13 bases separating them.

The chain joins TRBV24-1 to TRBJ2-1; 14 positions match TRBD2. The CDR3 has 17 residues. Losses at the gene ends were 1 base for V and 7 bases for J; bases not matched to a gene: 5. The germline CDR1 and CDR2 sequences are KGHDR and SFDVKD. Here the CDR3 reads CATSDFRTSGRINEQFF. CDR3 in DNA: TGTGCCACCAGTGATTTCAGGACTAGCGGGAGGATAAATGAGCAGTTCTTC.

CDR3 bases: TGCGCCAGCAGCCAAGCGACAGGGGCCACTGAAGCTTTCTTT. Residues: CASSQATGATEAFF. The chain carries TRBV4-1 and TRBJ1-1, with 8 bases lining up with TRBD1. Germline-derived CDR1 and CDR2 are MGHRA and YSYEKL. The V gene end was trimmed by 1 base and the J gene end by 4 bases; junction bases not matched to a gene: 2. The CDR3 covers 14 residues.

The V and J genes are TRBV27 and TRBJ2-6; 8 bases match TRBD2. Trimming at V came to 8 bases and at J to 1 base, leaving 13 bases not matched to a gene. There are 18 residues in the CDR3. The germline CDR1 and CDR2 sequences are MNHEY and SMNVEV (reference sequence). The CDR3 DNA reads TGTGCCAGCGGACGACTAGCGTACGGTATATCTGGGGCCAACGTCCTGACTTTC. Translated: CASGRLAYGISGANVLTF. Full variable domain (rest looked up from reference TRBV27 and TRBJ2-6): EAQVTQNPRYLITVTGKKLTVTCSQNMNHEYMSWYRQDPGLGLRQIYYSMNVEVTDKGDVPEGYKVSRKEKRNFPLILESPSPNQTSLYFCASGRLAYGISGANVLTFGAGSRLTVL.

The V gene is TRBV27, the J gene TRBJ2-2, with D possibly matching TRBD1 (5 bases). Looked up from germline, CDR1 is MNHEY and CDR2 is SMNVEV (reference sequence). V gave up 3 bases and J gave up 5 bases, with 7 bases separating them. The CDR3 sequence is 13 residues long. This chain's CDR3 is CASSFAGTGELFF. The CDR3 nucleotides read TGTGCCAGCAGTTTTGCAGGGACCGGGGAGCTGTTTTTT.

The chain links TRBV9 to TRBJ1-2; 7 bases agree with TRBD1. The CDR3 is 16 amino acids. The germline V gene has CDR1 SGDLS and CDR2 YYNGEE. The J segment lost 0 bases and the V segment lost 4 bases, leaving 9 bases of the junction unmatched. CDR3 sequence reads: CASSSQPGTANYGYTF. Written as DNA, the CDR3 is TGTGCCAGCAGCTCCCAACCCGGGACAGCTAACTATGGCTACACCTTC.

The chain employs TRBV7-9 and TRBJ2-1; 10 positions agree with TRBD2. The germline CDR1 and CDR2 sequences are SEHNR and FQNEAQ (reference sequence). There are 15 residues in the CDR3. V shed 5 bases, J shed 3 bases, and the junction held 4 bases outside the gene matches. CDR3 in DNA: TGTGCCAGCAGCACCGGGACTAGCGACTACAATGAGCAGTTCTTC. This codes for CASSTGTSDYNEQFF.

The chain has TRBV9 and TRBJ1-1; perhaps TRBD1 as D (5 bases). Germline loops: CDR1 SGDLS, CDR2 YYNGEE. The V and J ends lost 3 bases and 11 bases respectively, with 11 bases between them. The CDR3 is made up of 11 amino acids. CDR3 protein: CASSAGGTAFF. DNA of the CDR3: TGTGCCAGCAGCGCTGGCGGGACGGCTTTCTTT.

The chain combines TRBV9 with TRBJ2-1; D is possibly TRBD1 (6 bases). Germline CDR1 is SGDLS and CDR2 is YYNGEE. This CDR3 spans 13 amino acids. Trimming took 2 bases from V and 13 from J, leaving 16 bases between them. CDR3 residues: CASSVGAGTYQFF. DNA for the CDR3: TGTGCCAGCAGCGTGGGTGCAGGGACATATCAGTTCTTC. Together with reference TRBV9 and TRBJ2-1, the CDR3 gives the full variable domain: DSGVTQTPKHLITATGQRVTLRCSPRSGDLSVYWYQQSLDQGLQFLIQYYNGEERAKGNILERFSAQQFPDLHSELNLSSLELGDSALYFCASSVGAGTYQFFGPGTRLTVL.